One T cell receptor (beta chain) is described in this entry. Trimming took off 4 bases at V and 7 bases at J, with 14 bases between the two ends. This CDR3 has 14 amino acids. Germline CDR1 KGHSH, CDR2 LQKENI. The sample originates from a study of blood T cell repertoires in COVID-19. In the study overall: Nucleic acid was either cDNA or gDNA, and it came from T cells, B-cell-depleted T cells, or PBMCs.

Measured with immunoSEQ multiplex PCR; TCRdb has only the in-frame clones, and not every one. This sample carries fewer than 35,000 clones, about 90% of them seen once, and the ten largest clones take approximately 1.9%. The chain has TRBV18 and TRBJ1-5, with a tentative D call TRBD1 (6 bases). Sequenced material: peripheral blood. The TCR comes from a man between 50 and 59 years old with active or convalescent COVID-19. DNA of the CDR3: TGTGCCAGCTCACTAGCGGGGGCTGGGCAGCCCCAGCATTTT. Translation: CASSLAGAGQPQHF.